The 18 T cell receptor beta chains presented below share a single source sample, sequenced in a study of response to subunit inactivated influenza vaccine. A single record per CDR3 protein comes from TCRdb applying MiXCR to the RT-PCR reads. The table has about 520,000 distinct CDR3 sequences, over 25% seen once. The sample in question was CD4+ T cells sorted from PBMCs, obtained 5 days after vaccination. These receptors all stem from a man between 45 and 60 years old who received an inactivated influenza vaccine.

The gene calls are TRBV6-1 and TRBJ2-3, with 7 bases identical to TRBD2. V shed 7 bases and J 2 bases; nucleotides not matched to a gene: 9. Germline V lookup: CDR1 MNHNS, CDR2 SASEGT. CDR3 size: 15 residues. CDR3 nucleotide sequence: TGTGCCAGCACCTCGGGACTATGGAACACAGATACGCAGTATTTT. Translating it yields CASTSGLWNTDTQYF.

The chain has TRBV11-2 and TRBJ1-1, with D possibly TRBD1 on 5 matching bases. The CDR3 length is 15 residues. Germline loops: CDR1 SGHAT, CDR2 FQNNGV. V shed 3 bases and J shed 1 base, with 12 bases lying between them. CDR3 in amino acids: CASSLEATGNTEAFF. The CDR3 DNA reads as TGTGCCAGCAGCTTGGAAGCCACAGGGAACACTGAAGCTTTCTTT.

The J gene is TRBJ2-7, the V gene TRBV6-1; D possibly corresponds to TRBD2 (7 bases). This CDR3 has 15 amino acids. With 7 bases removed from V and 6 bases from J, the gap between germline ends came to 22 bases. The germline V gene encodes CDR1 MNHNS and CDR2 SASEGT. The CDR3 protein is CASTVVGGAKGEQYF. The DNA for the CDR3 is TGTGCCAGCACCGTCGTAGGGGGGGCGAAGGGCGAGCAGTACTTC.

CDR3 DNA: TGTGCCATCAGTGCTCAGCCGGGGTCCTACAATGAGCAGTTCTTC. Translation gives CAISAQPGSYNEQFF. The chain links TRBV10-3 to TRBJ2-1, with TRBD2 as a possible D gene (5 bases). The CDR3 has 15 residues. Trimming left V 4 bases short and J 1 base short, with 11 bases between. Germline CDR1 ENHRY, CDR2 SYGVKD.

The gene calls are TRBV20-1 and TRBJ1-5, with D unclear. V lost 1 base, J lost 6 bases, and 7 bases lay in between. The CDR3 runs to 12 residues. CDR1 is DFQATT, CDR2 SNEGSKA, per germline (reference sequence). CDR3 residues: CSARGGLQPQHF. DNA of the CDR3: TGCAGTGCTAGAGGAGGTCTTCAGCCCCAGCATTTT.

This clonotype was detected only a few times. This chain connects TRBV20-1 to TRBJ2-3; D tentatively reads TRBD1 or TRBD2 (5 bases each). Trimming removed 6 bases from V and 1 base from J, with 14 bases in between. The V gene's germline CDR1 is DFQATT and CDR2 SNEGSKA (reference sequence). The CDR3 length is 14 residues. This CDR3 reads CSAEGMAGTDTQYF. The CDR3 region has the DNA TGCAGTGCCGAGGGGATGGCAGGCACAGATACGCAGTATTTT.

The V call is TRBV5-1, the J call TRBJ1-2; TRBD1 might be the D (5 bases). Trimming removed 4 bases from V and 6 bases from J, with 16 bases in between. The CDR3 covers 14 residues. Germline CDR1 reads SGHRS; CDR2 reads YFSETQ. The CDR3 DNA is TGCGCCAGCAGCACCGGGACGGTTTTGGATGGCTACACCTTC. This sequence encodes CASSTGTVLDGYTF. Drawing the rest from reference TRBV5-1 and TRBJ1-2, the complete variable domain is KAGVTQTPRYLIKTRGQQVTLSCSPISGHRSVSWYQQTPGQGLQFLFEYFSETQRNKGNFPGRFSGRQFSNSRSEMNVSTLELGDSALYLCASSTGTVLDGYTFGSGTRLTVV.

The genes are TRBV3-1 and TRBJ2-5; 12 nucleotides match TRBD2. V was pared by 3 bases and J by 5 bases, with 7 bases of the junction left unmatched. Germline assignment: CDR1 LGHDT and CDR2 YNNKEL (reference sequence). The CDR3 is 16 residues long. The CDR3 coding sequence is TGTGCCAGCAGCCAGACTAGCGGGGGCCTCCGGGAGACCCAGTACTTC. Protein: CASSQTSGGLRETQYF.

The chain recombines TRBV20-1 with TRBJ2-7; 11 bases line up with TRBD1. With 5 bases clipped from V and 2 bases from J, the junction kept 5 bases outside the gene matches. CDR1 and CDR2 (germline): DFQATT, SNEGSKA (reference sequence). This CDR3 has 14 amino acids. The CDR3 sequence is CSAGGDRGTYEQYF. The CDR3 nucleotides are TGCAGTGCTGGCGGGGACAGGGGGACCTACGAGCAGTACTTC.

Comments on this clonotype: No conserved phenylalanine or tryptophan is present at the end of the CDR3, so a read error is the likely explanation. CDR3 residues: CAISEVLGANEQFL. CDR3 sequence (DNA): TGTGCCATCAGTGAGGTCTTGGGGGCCAATGAGCAGTTCTTA. The gene calls are TRBV10-3 and TRBJ2-1, with TRBD1 as a possible D gene (6 bases). The germline V and J ends were trimmed by 2 bases and 6 bases, with 11 bases remaining between them. Germline V gene lookup returns CDR1 ENHRY and CDR2 SYGVKD. The CDR3 is 14 residues long.

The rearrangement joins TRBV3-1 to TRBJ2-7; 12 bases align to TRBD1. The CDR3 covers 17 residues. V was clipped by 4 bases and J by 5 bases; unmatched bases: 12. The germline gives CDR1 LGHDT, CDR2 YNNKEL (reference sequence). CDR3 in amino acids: CASSPSYRGTGGNEQYF. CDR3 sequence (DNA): TGTGCCAGCAGCCCCTCGTACCGCGGGACAGGGGGCAACGAGCAGTACTTC.

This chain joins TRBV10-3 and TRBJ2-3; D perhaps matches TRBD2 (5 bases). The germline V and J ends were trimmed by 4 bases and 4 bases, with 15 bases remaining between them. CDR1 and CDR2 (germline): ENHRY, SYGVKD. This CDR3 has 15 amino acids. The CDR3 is CAISVVEAIPDTQYF. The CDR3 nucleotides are TGTGCCATCAGTGTGGTGGAGGCGATACCAGATACGCAGTATTTT.

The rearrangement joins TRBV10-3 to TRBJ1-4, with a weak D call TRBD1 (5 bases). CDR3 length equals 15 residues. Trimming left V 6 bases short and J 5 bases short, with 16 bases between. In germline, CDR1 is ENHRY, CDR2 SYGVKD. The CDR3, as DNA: TGTGCCATCAGACCGGGGCTCGGGGGAAATGAAAAACTGTTTTTT. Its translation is CAIRPGLGGNEKLFF.

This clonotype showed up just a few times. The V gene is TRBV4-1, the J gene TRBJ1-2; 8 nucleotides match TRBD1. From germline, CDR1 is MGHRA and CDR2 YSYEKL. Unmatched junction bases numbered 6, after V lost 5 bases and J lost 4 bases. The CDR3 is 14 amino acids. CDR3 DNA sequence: TGCGCCAGCAGCGTCGGGACAGGCCTCTATGGCTACACCTTC. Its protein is CASSVGTGLYGYTF.

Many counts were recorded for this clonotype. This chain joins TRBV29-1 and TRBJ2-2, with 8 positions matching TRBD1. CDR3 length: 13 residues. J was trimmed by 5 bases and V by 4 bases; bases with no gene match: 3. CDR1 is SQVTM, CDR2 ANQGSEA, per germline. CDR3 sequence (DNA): TGCAGCGTTGGGACAGGGCCTACCGGGGAGCTGTTTTTT. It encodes CSVGTGPTGELFF.

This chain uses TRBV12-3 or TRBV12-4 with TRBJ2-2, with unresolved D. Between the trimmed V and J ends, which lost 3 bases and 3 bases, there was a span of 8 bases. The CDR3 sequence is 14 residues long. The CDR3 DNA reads TGTGCCAGCAGTTTCAACGGAGACACCGGGGAGCTGTTTTTT. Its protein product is CASSFNGDTGELFF.

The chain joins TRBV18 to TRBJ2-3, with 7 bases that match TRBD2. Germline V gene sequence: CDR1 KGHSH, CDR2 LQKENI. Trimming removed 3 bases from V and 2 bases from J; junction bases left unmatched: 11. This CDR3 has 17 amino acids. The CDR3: CASSPVLAVTNTDTQYF. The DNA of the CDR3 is TGTGCCAGCTCACCGGTCCTAGCGGTAACCAACACAGATACGCAGTATTTT.

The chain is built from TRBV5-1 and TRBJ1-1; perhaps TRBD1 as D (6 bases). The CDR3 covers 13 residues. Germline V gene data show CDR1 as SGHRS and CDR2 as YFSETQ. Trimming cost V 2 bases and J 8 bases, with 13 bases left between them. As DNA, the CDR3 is TGCGCCAGCAGCTTTTCCGGGACAAGCGAAGCTTTCTTT. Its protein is CASSFSGTSEAFF.